A single sample gave rise to the 19 T cell receptor beta chains below, sequenced in a study of T cell responses to AZD1222 COVID-19 vaccine. Data came from immunoSEQ multiplex PCR; TCRdb stores just in-frame clones and leaves some out. The table includes 130,000 to 150,000 clones, approximately 93% detected once. The sequencing used peripheral blood, collected after recovery from COVID-19. These receptors came from an adult who had recovered from COVID-19.

CDR3 in amino acids: CASISRGSGANVLTF. CDR3 coding DNA: TGTGCCAGCATCTCCAGGGGGTCTGGGGCCAACGTCCTGACTTTC. This chain uses TRBV28 with TRBJ2-6; 7 bases agree with TRBD1. Trimming cost V 7 bases and J 1 base; bases outside gene matches: 4. This CDR3 is 15 amino acids long. Looked up from germline, CDR1 is MDHEN and CDR2 is SYDVKM.

The chain is built from TRBV6-6 and TRBJ1-3, with D perhaps matching TRBD1 (5 bases). The V gene's germline CDR1 is MNHNY and CDR2 SVGAGI (reference sequence). This CDR3 comprises 16 residues. Trimming stripped 3 bases from V and 0 bases from J, with 12 bases between. CDR3 loop: CASSYGAGISGNTIYF. In nucleotides, the CDR3 is TGTGCCAGCAGTTATGGGGCAGGGATCTCTGGAAACACCATATATTTT.

V gene TRBV7-9 combines with J gene TRBJ1-4, with D possibly being TRBD1 (6 bases). CDR3 length: 15 residues. Germline CDR1 and CDR2: SEHNR and FQNEAQ (reference sequence). V lost 4 bases to trimming and J lost 4 bases, with 13 bases between them. The CDR3 nucleotides are TGTGCCAGCAGCTCAAGGGGGGTCAGTAATGAAAAACTGTTTTTT. This sequence encodes CASSSRGVSNEKLFF.

The V gene is TRBV2, the J gene TRBJ2-5, with unresolved D. Trimming shortened V by 6 bases and J by 2 bases, and 7 bases separated the two germline ends. Looked up from germline, CDR1 is SNHLY and CDR2 is FYNNEI. CDR3 length equals 12 residues. Here the CDR3 DNA reads TGTGCCAGCAGCGCCTTACAAGAGACCCAGTACTTC. Its translation: CASSALQETQYF.

The chain uses TRBV13 and TRBJ2-2; D call uncertain. V shed 1 base and J shed 3 bases, with 9 bases lying between them. The CDR3 runs to 15 residues. From germline, CDR1 is PRHDT and CDR2 FYEKMQ (reference sequence). CDR3 protein: CASSLVDRDTGELFF. DNA for the CDR3: TGTGCCAGCAGCTTAGTAGATCGGGACACCGGGGAGCTGTTTTTT.

This clone was counted a single time. This chain links TRBV28 with TRBJ2-1; D might be TRBD2 (5 bases). Germline CDR1 is MDHEN and CDR2 is SYDVKM. The CDR3 is 15 residues long. V gave up 3 bases and J gave up 5 bases, with 14 bases separating them. CDR3 residues: CASSLRVMSHNEQFF. In DNA form, the CDR3 reads TGTGCCAGCAGTTTGAGGGTGATGTCCCACAATGAGCAGTTCTTC.

The rearrangement joins TRBV5-1 to TRBJ2-7, with TRBD2 as a possible D gene (5 bases). V shed 0 bases and J shed 1 base, with 11 bases lying between them. This CDR3 contains 15 residues. Germline CDR1 reads SGHRS; CDR2 reads YFSETQ. CDR3 sequence reads: CASSLGSGTSYEQYF. Written as DNA, the CDR3 is TGCGCCAGCAGCTTGGGAAGCGGTACTTCCTACGAGCAGTACTTC.

This rearrangement joins TRBV27 to TRBJ2-6; TRBD2 matches 7 bases. This CDR3 has 15 amino acids. After removal of 6 bases from V and 2 bases from J, the junction contained 4 bases not matched to a gene. Germline values: CDR1 MNHEY, CDR2 SMNVEV (reference sequence). The CDR3 region is CASSRAGAGANVLTF. For the CDR3, the DNA is TGTGCCAGCAGCCGCGCGGGGGCTGGGGCCAACGTCCTGACTTTC.

CDR3 loop: CASSSGTGDEQFF. The DNA for the CDR3 is TGTGCCAGCAGTTCCGGGACAGGGGATGAGCAGTTCTTC. This chain connects TRBV6-5 to TRBJ2-1; 10 bases agree with TRBD1. This CDR3 contains 13 residues. J lost 8 bases, V lost 4 bases, and 2 bases had no gene match. Germline-derived CDR1 and CDR2 are MNHEY and SVGAGI.

This clone was observed once. V gene TRBV4-2 combines with J gene TRBJ1-2, with 7 bases matching TRBD1. CDR3 size: 14 residues. The J segment lost 2 bases and the V segment lost 2 bases, leaving 2 bases of the junction unmatched. Germline V gene sequence: CDR1 LGHNA, CDR2 YNFKEQ. The CDR3 DNA follows: TGTGCCAGCAGCCAATTGGGACAGAACTATGGCTACACCTTC. It translates to CASSQLGQNYGYTF.

The rearrangement uses TRBV9 and TRBJ1-3, with D perhaps matching TRBD1 (6 bases). This CDR3 region has 15 residues. CDR1 is SGDLS and CDR2 is YYNGEE in the germline V gene. V shed 1 base and J shed 1 base, with 9 bases lying between them. CDR3 sequence: CASSVTGISGNTIYF. In nucleotides, the CDR3 is TGTGCCAGCAGCGTAACAGGGATTTCTGGAAACACCATATATTTT.

This chain links TRBV18 with TRBJ2-1, with 15 nucleotides matching TRBD2. Per germline, CDR1 KGHSH and CDR2 LQKENI. There are 15 residues in the CDR3. V shed 3 bases, J shed 6 bases, and the junction held 0 bases outside the gene matches. CDR3 bases: TGTGCCAGCTCACCGGGACTAGCGGGAGGCAATGAGCAGTTCTTC. Translated, it gives CASSPGLAGGNEQFF.

As concerns this clone: Within the sample, other DNA sequences also encode this same CDR3. V usage is TRBV28 and J usage is TRBJ2-1; D not certain. The CDR3 sequence is 13 residues long. Germline-derived CDR1 and CDR2 are MDHEN and SYDVKM. Deletions cut 2 bases from V and 4 bases from J, with 6 bases between. In DNA form, the CDR3 reads TGTGCCAGCAGTTTAATTAGTTACAATGAGCAGTTCTTC. Translating gives CASSLISYNEQFF.

The chain has TRBV9 and TRBJ2-2; possible D gene TRBD2, 6 bases. The CDR3 is made up of 18 amino acids. V lost 0 bases and J lost 1, with 16 bases in between. The germline V gene has CDR1 SGDLS and CDR2 YYNGEE. CDR3 loop: CASSVAWAGRVNTGELFF. The DNA for the CDR3 is TGTGCCAGCAGCGTAGCTTGGGCGGGAAGGGTGAACACCGGGGAGCTGTTTTTT.

The rearrangement links TRBV7-9 to TRBJ2-7; D possibly corresponds to TRBD1 (6 bases). The germline V gene encodes CDR1 SEHNR and CDR2 FQNEAQ (reference sequence). Trimming took off 5 bases at V and 5 bases at J, with 19 bases between the two ends. The CDR3 covers 15 residues. The CDR3 spells CASSPTPGVSHEQYF. The CDR3 DNA sequence: TGTGCCAGCAGCCCGACTCCAGGGGTTTCCCACGAGCAGTACTTC. The complete variable domain, with remaining parts taken from reference TRBV7-9 and TRBJ2-7, reads DTGVSQNPRHKITKRGQNVTFRCDPISEHNRLYWYRQTLGQGPEFLTYFQNEAQLEKSRLLSDRFSAERPKGSFSTLEIQRTEQGDSAMYLCASSPTPGVSHEQYFGPGTRLTVT.

In DNA form, the CDR3 reads TGTGCCAGCAGTGAAAGAGGGGATGGGGCCAACGTCCTGACTTTC. Translated: CASSERGDGANVLTF. The chain carries TRBV2 and TRBJ2-6; D tentatively reads TRBD1 or TRBD2 (5 bases each). The CDR3 runs 15 residues. Per the germline V gene, CDR1 is SNHLY and CDR2 is FYNNEI. V dropped 2 bases and J dropped 3 bases, with 8 bases sitting between them.

CDR3 residues: CASSPRGQGTSPLHF. DNA for the CDR3: TGTGCCAGCAGCCCCCGGGGACAGGGGACTTCACCCCTCCACTTT. The gene calls are TRBV7-9 and TRBJ1-6; 10 nucleotides agree with TRBD1. The germline V gene has CDR1 SEHNR and CDR2 FQNEAQ (reference sequence). The junction had 7 bases not matched to a gene; V was cut back by 5 bases and J by 9 bases. The CDR3 extends over 15 amino acids.

The rearrangement joins TRBV29-1 to TRBJ1-1, with D possibly TRBD1 on 5 matching bases. The CDR3 runs to 13 residues. Germline CDR1 SQVTM, CDR2 ANQGSEA. V dropped 5 bases and J dropped 1 base, with 11 bases sitting between them. As DNA, the CDR3 is TGCAGCGTTAAGGGACGGTCGAACACTGAAGCTTTCTTT. Amino acids: CSVKGRSNTEAFF.

This chain connects TRBV10-2 to TRBJ2-7; a possible D gene is TRBD1 (5 bases). V lost 4 bases to trimming and J lost 6 bases, with 16 bases between them. CDR3 length: 14 amino acids. Germline values: CDR1 WSHSY, CDR2 SAAADI. The CDR3 DNA follows: TGCGCCAGCAGTGGGGGAAGGGGTCGTACCGAGCAGTACTTC. As protein: CASSGGRGRTEQYF.